Listed here are 12 T cell receptor beta chains from one sample, sequenced in a study of molecular identifiers for immune sequencing clone quantification. MiXCR was run by TCRdb on the PCR reads, yielding one entry per CDR3 protein. The sample yields approximately 550,000 distinct CDR3 sequences, 20% to 25% seen once. The material sequenced was naive CD8+ T cells from blood, with Jurkat cell RNA spiked in. Subset of the sample: FACS-sorted CD8+CD4-CCR7+CD45RA+ naive T cells. The receptors originated from a human donor in good health. Some libraries in this study had Jurkat cell RNA spiked in.

The chain links TRBV6-1 to TRBJ2-1, with D perhaps matching TRBD2 (5 bases). The CDR3 is 15 residues long. Looked up from germline, CDR1 is MNHNS and CDR2 is SASEGT. Between the trimmed V and J ends, which lost 1 base and 5 bases, there was a span of 12 bases. CDR3 DNA: TGTGCCAGCAGTGAAGGGCTAGCCATCCACAATGAGCAGTTCTTC. Its translation: CASSEGLAIHNEQFF.

This clonotype was found many times. J is TRBJ2-7 and V is TRBV7-8; D is ambiguous. V gave up 3 bases and J gave up 6 bases, with 18 bases separating them. The CDR3 totals 15 residues. CDR1 and CDR2 (germline): SGHVS, FQNEAQ. CDR3 nucleotides: TGTGCCAGCAGCTTCCCCGGTGGATGGGGTGGCGAGCAGTACTTC. Protein sequence: CASSFPGGWGGEQYF.

The genes are TRBV7-9 and TRBJ1-1; a possible D gene is TRBD1 (6 bases). Trimming shortened V by 3 bases and J by 2 bases, and 25 bases separated the two germline ends. CDR1 and CDR2 (germline): SEHNR, FQNEAQ (reference sequence). The length of the CDR3 is 19 residues. Here the CDR3 DNA reads TGTGCCAGCAGCTTTTTCTCGAGGCGAGGACAGATTGAAAACACTGAAGCTTTCTTT. It specifies CASSFFSRRGQIENTEAFF.

This chain uses TRBV19 with TRBJ2-3; TRBD2 matches 8 bases. Trimming at V came to 10 bases and at J to 4 bases, leaving 13 bases not matched to a gene. The CDR3 contains 15 residues. Germline V gives CDR1 LNHDA, CDR2 SQIVND (reference sequence). The CDR3 DNA sequence: TGTGCCACGAAATTAGCGGGAAGGAGCTCAGATACGCAGTATTTT. Amino acid sequence: CATKLAGRSSDTQYF.

The chain recombines TRBV11-2 with TRBJ2-3; TRBD2 matches 8 bases. Germline loops: CDR1 SGHAT, CDR2 FQNNGV. V was pared by 0 bases and J by 4 bases, with 6 bases of the junction left unmatched. CDR3 size: 16 residues. The CDR3 DNA follows: TGTGCCAGCAGCTTAGAGGCCGGGGGGGCCTCAGATACGCAGTATTTT. As protein: CASSLEAGGASDTQYF.

The genes are TRBV7-2 and TRBJ1-4; 8 bases fit TRBD1. The germline gives CDR1 SGHTA, CDR2 FQGNSA. The CDR3 has 16 amino acids. Trimming took 3 bases from V and 6 from J; bases not matched to a gene: 9. Here the CDR3 DNA reads TGTGCCAGCAGCTTTTCAGGGGGCTTAGGGGATGAAAAACTGTTTTTT. The encoded protein is CASSFSGGLGDEKLFF.

Only a few counts were recorded for this clonotype. The V and J genes are TRBV4-3 and TRBJ1-4, with D possibly matching TRBD1 (5 bases). V dropped 0 bases and J dropped 4 bases, with 12 bases sitting between them. Germline lookup yields CDR1 LGHNA and CDR2 YSLEER. The CDR3 length is 16 residues. This CDR3 reads CASSQEETVVNEKLFF. DNA of the CDR3: TGCGCCAGCAGCCAAGAAGAGACAGTAGTTAATGAAAAACTGTTTTTT.

The genes are TRBV12-2 and TRBJ2-2; the table's D call, TRBD1, has no DNA check behind it. TRBV12-2 is a recognized pseudogene. This CDR3 region has 18 residues. CDR3 loop: CASRLAGEETGSTGELFF. The CDR3 DNA reads as TGTGCAAGTCGCTTAGCGGGCGAAGAGACAGGGAGCACCGGGGAGCTGTTTTTT.

At least ten counts were recorded for this clonotype. This sequence joins TRBV7-9 and TRBJ1-5, with a weak D call TRBD1 (6 bases). The V end lost 5 bases, the J end lost 0 bases, and 11 bases lay between the germline ends. This CDR3 is 15 amino acids long. In germline, CDR1 is SEHNR, CDR2 FQNEAQ (reference sequence). The CDR3 nucleotides are TGTGCCAGCAGCATCTCAGGGGCTAGCAATCAGCCCCAGCATTTT. Encoded protein: CASSISGASNQPQHF.

The chain joins TRBV7-2 to TRBJ2-1, with 10 bases matching TRBD2. With 5 bases clipped from V and 0 bases from J, the junction kept 4 bases outside the gene matches. CDR3 length: 16 amino acids. CDR1 is SGHTA and CDR2 is FQGNSA in the germline V gene. The CDR3 region is CASSPGLAASYNEQFF. CDR3 DNA sequence: TGTGCCAGCAGCCCAGGACTAGCGGCCTCCTACAATGAGCAGTTCTTC.

The chain carries TRBV18 and TRBJ2-7; tentatively, D is TRBD2 (5 bases). In germline, CDR1 is KGHSH, CDR2 LQKENI. The CDR3 covers 15 residues. V was clipped by 0 bases and J by 6 bases, with 15 bases between them. The CDR3 loop is CASSPPYLEGPEQYF. The CDR3, as DNA: TGTGCCAGCTCACCACCTTACCTAGAGGGTCCCGAGCAGTACTTC.

The sample holds a few counts of this clonotype. CDR3 protein: CASSQELAGGAYEQYF. The CDR3 DNA sequence: TGTGCCAGCAGCCAAGAGTTAGCGGGGGGGGCCTACGAGCAGTACTTC. This sequence joins TRBV4-2 and TRBJ2-7, with 11 nucleotides matching TRBD2. The CDR3 length is 16 residues. Germline V gene data show CDR1 as LGHNA and CDR2 as YNFKEQ. J gave up 2 bases and V 0 bases, and 3 bases lay outside the gene matches.